In this sample, the clone carrying this T cell receptor beta chain turned up a few times. The record originates from a study of blood T cell repertoires in COVID-19. Profiled with immunoSEQ multiplex PCR; TCRdb holds only in-frame clones, not every one. The sample consists of a few hundred thousand clones, nearly 90% of them appearing once. The germline gives CDR1 SNHLY, CDR2 FYNNEI. The CDR3 is 11 amino acids. V lost 7 bases to trimming and J lost 5 bases, with 9 bases between them. This receptor was taken from a woman aged 40 to 50 who had recovered from COVID-19. The chain uses TRBV2 and TRBJ2-7; TRBD1 might be the D (5 bases). The sequenced sample consisted of peripheral blood. CDR3: CASIDRNEQYF. CDR3 in DNA: TGTGCCAGCATAGACAGAAACGAGCAGTACTTC.